Listed below are T cell receptor beta chains from one sample, sequenced in a study of blood T cell repertoires in COVID-19. Repertoires were generated with immunoSEQ multiplex PCR, while TCRdb's copy carries only in-frame clones and drops some. The data contain tens of thousands of clones, 90% to 95% of them singletons. The sequencing input was peripheral blood. These receptors were obtained from a woman aged 25 to 39 in a cohort sampled during active COVID-19. CDR3s leave out the opening cysteine and the closing phenylalanine or tryptophan.

j_call: TRBJ2-7; v_call: TRBV7-9; cdr3_aa: ASSHTSGRVYSYEQY
j_call: TRBJ1-4; v_call: TRBV18; cdr3_aa: AGADYRATNEKLF
j_call: TRBJ2-7; v_call: TRBV6-6; cdr3_aa: ATSREYEQY
j_call: TRBJ2-5; v_call: TRBV4-2; cdr3_aa: ASSQEREGQETQY
j_call: TRBJ1-2; v_call: TRBV9; cdr3_aa: ASSPQGAHGYT
j_call: TRBJ1-6; v_call: TRBV6-5; cdr3_aa: ASSTDRASSPLH
j_call: TRBJ2-5; v_call: TRBV7-9; cdr3_aa: ASSTDVLRGETQY
j_call: TRBJ2-3; v_call: TRBV5-5; cdr3_aa: ASSSRTGGQDTQY
j_call: TRBJ2-1; v_call: TRBV9; cdr3_aa: ASSVVGSMVNEQF
j_call: TRBJ2-7; v_call: TRBV20-1; cdr3_aa: SARSSYEQY
j_call: TRBJ2-5; v_call: TRBV19; cdr3_aa: ASSQGQGLQETQY
j_call: TRBJ2-7; v_call: TRBV6-6; cdr3_aa: ASSYGAGRTYEQY
j_call: TRBJ1-1; v_call: TRBV6-5; cdr3_aa: ASSNRQDTEAF
j_call: TRBJ1-4; v_call: TRBV27; cdr3_aa: ASSLWDSDNEKLF
j_call: TRBJ2-7; v_call: TRBV5-3; cdr3_aa: ASAGLRPERCEQY
j_call: TRBJ1-4; v_call: TRBV18; cdr3_aa: ASSRDMGQGNEKLF
j_call: TRBJ2-7; v_call: TRBV7-9; cdr3_aa: ASSLPRGEQY
j_call: TRBJ1-1; v_call: TRBV6-1; cdr3_aa: ASSEVGPEAEAF
j_call: TRBJ2-2; v_call: TRBV5-5; cdr3_aa: ASSPLAGGNTGELF
j_call: TRBJ2-5; v_call: TRBV7-2; cdr3_aa: ASARGLAGGKVEETQY
j_call: TRBJ2-7; v_call: TRBV4-2; cdr3_aa: ASSQSESLGGRSYEQY
j_call: TRBJ2-5; v_call: TRBV16; cdr3_aa: ASSQSLGQEETQY
j_call: TRBJ2-2; v_call: TRBV5-4; cdr3_aa: ASSRPSGNTGELF
j_call: TRBJ1-1; v_call: TRBV5-1; cdr3_aa: ASRPGHSGMNTEAF
j_call: TRBJ1-2; v_call: TRBV12-3/TRBV12-4; cdr3_aa: ASSLGQGHGYT
j_call: TRBJ1-1; v_call: TRBV5-4; cdr3_aa: ASSFSNTEAF
j_call: TRBJ1-1; v_call: TRBV27; cdr3_aa: ASSWRGGTEAF
j_call: TRBJ2-1; v_call: TRBV5-1; cdr3_aa: ASSLQAGEFNEQF
j_call: TRBJ1-6; v_call: TRBV7-2; cdr3_aa: ASSPGQFNSPLH
j_call: TRBJ1-5; v_call: TRBV11-2; cdr3_aa: ASSLDRQRLGPQH
j_call: TRBJ2-1; v_call: TRBV7-2; cdr3_aa: ASSLGRVSGRLVEQF
j_call: TRBJ2-7; v_call: TRBV6-5; cdr3_aa: ASRSGRNEQY
j_call: TRBJ2-5; v_call: TRBV15; cdr3_aa: ATARASGQETQY
j_call: TRBJ1-1; v_call: TRBV6-2/TRBV6-3; cdr3_aa: ASSYSGTDHSSQAF
j_call: TRBJ2-1; v_call: TRBV6-5; cdr3_aa: ASSYQAGLAGNEQF
j_call: TRBJ2-3; v_call: TRBV10-3; cdr3_aa: AISEQGNTQY
j_call: TRBJ1-3; v_call: TRBV4-2; cdr3_aa: ASSQVNRVFGDSGNTIY
j_call: TRBJ2-7; v_call: TRBV5-4; cdr3_aa: ASGDSNDRLGYEQY
j_call: TRBJ2-1; v_call: TRBV6-5; cdr3_aa: ATTGTGGAGNEQF
j_call: TRBJ2-1; v_call: TRBV7-3; cdr3_aa: ASSLEGASGRGEQF